What follows is one T cell receptor (beta chain) and its context. This table comes from immunoSEQ multiplex PCR, and its TCRdb copy is limited to in-frame clones, with some not included. The profile shows 150,000 or so clones, more than 85% of them singletons. CDR3 length: 13 amino acids. Germline V CDR1 and CDR2: SNHLY, FYNNEI. The V and J ends lost 9 bases and 3 bases respectively, with 14 bases between them. This sample stems from a study of control samples from healthy donors and cancer patients. V and J are TRBV2 and TRBJ1-1; D uncertain. The sequenced material came from blood. This sequence was found in a man in his late teens or twenties in good health. The CDR3 region is CARTASYHTEAFF. CDR3 nucleotide sequence: TGTGCCAGGACTGCTTCTTACCACACTGAAGCTTTCTTT.